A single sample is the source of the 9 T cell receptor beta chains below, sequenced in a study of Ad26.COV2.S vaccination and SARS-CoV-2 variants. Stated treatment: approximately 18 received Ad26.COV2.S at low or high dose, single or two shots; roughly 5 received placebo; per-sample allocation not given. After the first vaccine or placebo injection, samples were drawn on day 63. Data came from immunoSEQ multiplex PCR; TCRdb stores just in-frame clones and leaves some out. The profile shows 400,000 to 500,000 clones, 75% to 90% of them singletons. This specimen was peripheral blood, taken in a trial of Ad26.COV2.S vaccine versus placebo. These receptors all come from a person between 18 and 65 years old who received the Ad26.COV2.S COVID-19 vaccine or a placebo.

The DNA for the CDR3 is TGTGCCAGCAGCTTAGCCCAAGGACTACCCTGGAACACCGGGGAGCTGTTTTTT. It specifies CASSLAQGLPWNTGELFF. The chain links TRBV7-6 to TRBJ2-2, with D possibly matching TRBD2 (6 bases). Trimming removed 0 bases from V and 1 base from J, with 15 bases in between. The CDR3 has 18 amino acids. CDR1 and CDR2 (germline): SGHVS, FNYEAQ.

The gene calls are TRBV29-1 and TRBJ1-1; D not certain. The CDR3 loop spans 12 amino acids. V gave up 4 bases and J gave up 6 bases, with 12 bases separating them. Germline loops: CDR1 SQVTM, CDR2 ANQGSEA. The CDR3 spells CSVGEGGAEAFF. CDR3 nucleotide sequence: TGCAGCGTTGGGGAGGGCGGCGCTGAAGCTTTCTTT.

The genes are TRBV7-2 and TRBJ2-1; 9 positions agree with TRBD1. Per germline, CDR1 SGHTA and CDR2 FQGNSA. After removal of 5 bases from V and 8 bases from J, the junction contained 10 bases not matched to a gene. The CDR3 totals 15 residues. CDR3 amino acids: CASSPYRDRADEQFF. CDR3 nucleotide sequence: TGTGCCAGCAGCCCATACCGGGACAGGGCAGATGAGCAGTTCTTC.

DNA of the CDR3: TGTGCCAGCAGCCTGATGCCCGGGACAGGGAACGGCTACACCTTC. Protein: CASSLMPGTGNGYTF. V gene TRBV5-5 combines with J gene TRBJ1-2, with 9 bases that match TRBD1. Trimming took 4 bases from V and 8 from J; bases not matched to a gene: 12. Per germline, CDR1 SGHKS and CDR2 YYEKEE (reference sequence). This CDR3 is built from 15 residues. The variable domain in full, with the rest retrieved from reference TRBV5-5 and TRBJ1-2, is DAGVTQSPTHLIKTRGQQVTLRCSPISGHKSVSWYQQVLGQGPQFIFQYYEKEERGRGNFPDRFSARQFPNYSSELNVNALLLGDSALYLCASSLMPGTGNGYTFGSGTRLTVV.

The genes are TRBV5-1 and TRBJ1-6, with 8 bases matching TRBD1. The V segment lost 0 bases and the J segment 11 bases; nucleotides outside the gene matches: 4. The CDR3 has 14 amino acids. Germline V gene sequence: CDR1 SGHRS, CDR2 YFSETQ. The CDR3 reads CASSLGQGQTPLHF. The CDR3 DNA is TGCGCCAGCAGCTTGGGACAGGGGCAGACACCCCTCCACTTT.

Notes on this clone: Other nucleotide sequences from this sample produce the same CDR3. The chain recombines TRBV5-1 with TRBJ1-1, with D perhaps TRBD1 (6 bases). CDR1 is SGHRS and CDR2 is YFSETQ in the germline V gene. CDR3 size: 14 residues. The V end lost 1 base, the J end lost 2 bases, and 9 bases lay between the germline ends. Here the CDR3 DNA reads TGCGCCAGCAGCTTGTCGGGGGGCAACACTGAAGCTTTCTTT. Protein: CASSLSGGNTEAFF. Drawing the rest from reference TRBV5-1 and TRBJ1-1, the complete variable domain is KAGVTQTPRYLIKTRGQQVTLSCSPISGHRSVSWYQQTPGQGLQFLFEYFSETQRNKGNFPGRFSGRQFSNSRSEMNVSTLELGDSALYLCASSLSGGNTEAFFGQGTRLTVV.

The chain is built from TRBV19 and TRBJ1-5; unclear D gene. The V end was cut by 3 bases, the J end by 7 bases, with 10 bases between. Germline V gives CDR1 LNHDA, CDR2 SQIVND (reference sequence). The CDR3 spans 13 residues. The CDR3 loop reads CASSMEGGQPQHF. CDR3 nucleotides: TGTGCCAGTAGTATGGAGGGAGGGCAGCCCCAGCATTTT.

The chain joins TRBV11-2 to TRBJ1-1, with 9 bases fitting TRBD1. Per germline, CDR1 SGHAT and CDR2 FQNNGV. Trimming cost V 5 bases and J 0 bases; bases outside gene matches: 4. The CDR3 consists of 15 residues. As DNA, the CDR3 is TGTGCCAGCAGCAGAGGACAGGGGATGAACACTGAAGCTTTCTTT. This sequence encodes CASSRGQGMNTEAFF.

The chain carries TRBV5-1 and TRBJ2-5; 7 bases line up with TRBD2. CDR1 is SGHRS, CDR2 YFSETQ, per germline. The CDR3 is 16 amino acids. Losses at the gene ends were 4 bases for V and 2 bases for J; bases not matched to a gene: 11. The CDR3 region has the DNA TGCGCCAGCAGCGCGACGTCGGGCGGGGGACAAGAGACCCAGTACTTC. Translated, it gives CASSATSGGGQETQYF.